This T cell receptor beta chain was observed in a study of T cell responses to AZD1222 COVID-19 vaccine. Broader study findings: Spike-specific TCR breadth and depth grew following two AZD1222 doses.

Concerning this clone: What it recognizes is unknown.

TCRdb's copy holds only in-frame clones and misses some; the assay was immunoSEQ multiplex PCR. The profile covers around 190,000 clones, with just over 85% appearing a single time and more than 0.4% taken by the ten largest. This CDR3 has 15 residues. The germline V and J ends were trimmed by 5 bases and 1 base, with 14 bases remaining between them. From germline, CDR1 is MNHEY and CDR2 SMNVEV (reference sequence). This TCR derives from an adult in good health. V gene TRBV27 combines with J gene TRBJ2-5, with D maybe TRBD2 (6 bases). The specimen comprised peripheral blood, sampled on day 0 of AZD1222 vaccination. The CDR3 DNA follows: TGTGCCAGCAGTCCACACCAGGGACTCCAAGAGACCCAGTACTTC. This gives the protein CASSPHQGLQETQYF.